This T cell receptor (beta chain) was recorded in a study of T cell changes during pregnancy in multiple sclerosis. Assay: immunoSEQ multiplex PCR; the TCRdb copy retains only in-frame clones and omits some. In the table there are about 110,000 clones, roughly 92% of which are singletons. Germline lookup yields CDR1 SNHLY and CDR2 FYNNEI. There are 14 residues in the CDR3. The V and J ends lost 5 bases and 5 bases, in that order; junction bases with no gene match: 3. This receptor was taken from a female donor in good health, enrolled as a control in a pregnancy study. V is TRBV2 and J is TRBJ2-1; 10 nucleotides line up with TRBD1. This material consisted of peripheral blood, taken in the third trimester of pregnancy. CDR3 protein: CASSRDRGDNEQFF. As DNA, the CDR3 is TGTGCCAGCAGTAGGGACAGGGGAGACAATGAGCAGTTCTTC.